The next 32 T cell receptor beta chains were all read from a single sample in a study of shared clonotypes between healthy human individuals. Sequencing used immunoSEQ multiplex PCR; TCRdb keeps in-frame clones, though not all of them. The repertoire holds roughly 600,000 clones, nearly 98% seen once, with approximately 0.3% in the top ten. Naive-designated CD8 cells lacked CD45RO, were positively enriched for CCR7, and omitted terminally differentiated effector memory CD45RA+ cells. Specimen: naive CD8+ T cells sorted from blood. These receptors came from a man aged 30 to 39 in good health.

The chain links TRBV11-2 to TRBJ2-3; 13 nucleotides agree with TRBD2. Germline V lookup: CDR1 SGHAT, CDR2 FQNNGV. The CDR3 has 18 amino acids. V shed 4 bases, J shed 3 bases, and the junction held 10 bases outside the gene matches. CDR3 region: CASSSLLGLAGETDTQYF. The DNA of the CDR3 is TGTGCCAGCAGCTCCCTACTCGGACTAGCGGGAGAAACAGATACGCAGTATTTT.

This chain uses TRBV7-9 with TRBJ2-5, with TRBD2 matching over 9 bases. CDR1 is SEHNR and CDR2 is FQNEAQ in the germline V gene (reference sequence). The CDR3 length is 15 residues. The ends lost 7 bases at V and 3 bases at J; junction bases unmatched: 9. In DNA, the CDR3 is TGTGCCAGCACCGAAGGGGGACTAGCAAAAGAGACCCAGTACTTC. Amino acid sequence: CASTEGGLAKETQYF.

V is TRBV19 and J is TRBJ2-1; D remains ambiguous. CDR1 and CDR2 from the germline V gene are LNHDA and SQIVND (reference sequence). The CDR3 extends over 13 amino acids. The ends were cut back, 2 bases at V and 4 bases at J, with 6 bases in the middle. CDR3 loop: CASSISEYNEQFF. The CDR3 coding sequence is TGTGCCAGTAGTATATCAGAGTACAATGAGCAGTTCTTC.

The chain is built from TRBV29-1 and TRBJ2-5, with 8 bases that match TRBD2. The germline V gene has CDR1 SQVTM and CDR2 ANQGSEA. The CDR3 contains 13 residues. The V gene end was trimmed by 4 bases and the J gene end by 5 bases; junction bases not matched to a gene: 6. The CDR3 sequence: CSVAGLGVETQYF. In DNA form, the CDR3 reads TGCAGCGTTGCGGGACTAGGGGTGGAGACCCAGTACTTC.

This clone occurred once. This chain joins TRBV7-6 and TRBJ2-2, with a possible D match to TRBD2 (5 bases). The CDR3 sequence is 14 residues long. Germline V gene lookup returns CDR1 SGHVS and CDR2 FNYEAQ. Between the trimmed V and J ends, which lost 3 bases and 5 bases, there was a span of 10 bases. The CDR3, as DNA: TGTGCCAGCAGCTTCGCGGGTGGAACCGGGGAGCTGTTTTTT. It specifies CASSFAGGTGELFF.

This chain connects TRBV9 to TRBJ2-1, with 9 bases lining up with TRBD2. The germline gives CDR1 SGDLS, CDR2 YYNGEE. There are 16 residues in the CDR3. V was clipped by 0 bases and J by 3 bases; unmatched bases: 4. The CDR3 protein is CASSVDSGSRYNEQFF. CDR3 nucleotides: TGTGCCAGCAGCGTAGATAGCGGGAGTCGCTACAATGAGCAGTTCTTC.

This clone showed up just once. The chain combines TRBV5-6 with TRBJ1-5; D is perhaps TRBD1 (5 bases). This CDR3 has 16 amino acids. CDR1 and CDR2 from the germline V gene are SGHDT and YYEEEE. Trimming cost V 1 base and J 9 bases, with 20 bases left between them. CDR3 DNA: TGTGCCAGCAGCTTGAGGGGTTCCTTCATCATTATGCCCCAGCATTTT. It is translated as CASSLRGSFIIMPQHF.

The V call is TRBV29-1, the J call TRBJ2-2, with D maybe TRBD1 (6 bases). Germline CDR1 is SQVTM and CDR2 is ANQGSEA. Trimming took 5 bases from V and 4 from J, leaving 8 bases between them. The CDR3 has 12 residues. CDR3 residues: CSVWTATGELFF. For the CDR3, the DNA is TGCAGCGTTTGGACAGCCACCGGGGAGCTGTTTTTT.

This clone was picked up one time. The chain links TRBV4-1 to TRBJ1-1; no definite D call. The CDR3 contains 15 residues. The germline gives CDR1 MGHRA, CDR2 YSYEKL. Trimming removed 1 base at V and 0 bases at J, with 9 bases between. This CDR3 reads CASSQVENMNTEAFF. The CDR3 DNA reads as TGCGCCAGCAGCCAAGTGGAGAACATGAACACTGAAGCTTTCTTT.

The chain combines TRBV28 with TRBJ1-1, with D possibly TRBD1 on 6 matching bases. The germline V gene encodes CDR1 MDHEN and CDR2 SYDVKM. This CDR3 contains 15 residues. Trimming cost V 5 bases and J 1 base, with 14 bases left between them. This chain's CDR3 is CASSSYGTPNTEAFF. CDR3 coding DNA: TGTGCCAGCAGTAGCTATGGGACACCGAACACTGAAGCTTTCTTT. The full variable domain, with the rest looked up from reference TRBV28 and TRBJ1-1, is DVKVTQSSRYLVKRTGEKVFLECVQDMDHENMFWYRQDPGLGLRLIYFSYDVKMKEKGDIPEGYSVSREKKERFSLILESASTNQTSMYLCASSSYGTPNTEAFFGQGTRLTVV.

Note on this clone: Compared with germline, one end of the junction differs, possibly owing to a read error. Other DNA sequences in the sample encode the same CDR3. The rearrangement joins TRBV7-9 to TRBJ2-5, with D perhaps given as TRBD1 or TRBD2 (5 bases each). From germline, CDR1 is SEHNR and CDR2 FQNEAQ (reference sequence). This CDR3 comprises 13 residues. CDR3 sequence reads: CASSPRDQETQYF. CDR3 nucleotides: TGTGCCAGCAGCCCAAGGGACCAGGAGACCCAGTACTTC.

The J gene is TRBJ2-1, the V gene TRBV7-9, with 7 bases matching TRBD2. Per germline, CDR1 SEHNR and CDR2 FQNEAQ (reference sequence). V trimming: 6 bases; J trimming: 8 bases; junction bases outside the gene matches: 7. The CDR3 has 13 amino acids. As DNA, the CDR3 is TGTGCCAGCAGGGTAGCGGGTGGGGATGAGCAGTTCTTC. Its protein is CASRVAGGDEQFF.

The gene calls are TRBV27 and TRBJ2-7; possible D gene TRBD1, 6 bases. V was clipped by 4 bases and J by 3 bases, with 19 bases between them. The germline V gene has CDR1 MNHEY and CDR2 SMNVEV (reference sequence). CDR3 length: 16 residues. CDR3 sequence (DNA): TGTGCCAGCAGTTCACCTCTAGGGGGTCTGTTCTACGAGCAGTACTTC. The encoded protein is CASSSPLGGLFYEQYF.

CDR3 coding DNA: TGCAGCGTCGTCCCTAGCGGGAGTTACAATGAGCAGTTCTTC. Its protein is CSVVPSGSYNEQFF. The V gene is TRBV29-1, the J gene TRBJ2-1, with TRBD2 matching over 10 bases. Germline CDR1 SQVTM, CDR2 ANQGSEA. The V and J ends lost 6 bases and 4 bases, in that order; junction bases with no gene match: 6. This CDR3 is built from 14 residues.

CDR3 in amino acids: CASSFVLANGYTF. The DNA for the CDR3 is TGTGCCAGCAGTTTCGTCCTTGCAAATGGCTACACCTTC. This chain connects TRBV28 to TRBJ1-2; D gene ambiguous. CDR1 and CDR2 (germline): MDHEN, SYDVKM. Trimming removed 3 bases at V and 6 bases at J, with 11 bases between. CDR3 size: 13 residues.

J is TRBJ2-7 and V is TRBV11-2; TRBD1 aligns across 8 bases. Germline V gives CDR1 SGHAT, CDR2 FQNNGV. After removal of 3 bases from V and 4 bases from J, the junction contained 2 bases not matched to a gene. This CDR3 is built from 13 residues. The CDR3 sequence is CASSFGQGYEQYF. In DNA form, the CDR3 reads TGTGCCAGCAGCTTTGGACAGGGTTACGAGCAGTACTTC.

This chain connects TRBV30 to TRBJ2-5; D is uncertain. Trimming shortened V by 0 bases and J by 2 bases, and 16 bases separated the two germline ends. Germline values: CDR1 GTSNPN, CDR2 SVGIG (reference sequence). The CDR3 length is 16 residues. CDR3 region: CAWSVTDTILQETQYF. The CDR3 region has the DNA TGTGCCTGGAGTGTAACTGACACCATCCTTCAAGAGACCCAGTACTTC.

V is TRBV9 and J is TRBJ1-2; D is unclear. Germline CDR1 is SGDLS and CDR2 is YYNGEE. The CDR3 contains 13 residues. Between the trimmed V and J ends, which lost 3 bases and 5 bases, there was a span of 11 bases. CDR3 in DNA: TGTGCCAGCAGCGGCGGGTCGACATATGGCTACACCTTC. Translated: CASSGGSTYGYTF.

V and J are TRBV27 and TRBJ2-7; D perhaps matches TRBD1 (5 bases). CDR3 size: 13 residues. V was cut by 4 bases and J by 3 bases, with 10 bases left in between. CDR1 and CDR2 (germline): MNHEY, SMNVEV (reference sequence). CDR3 DNA sequence: TGTGCCAGCAGTTACCAGGGTCTCTACGAGCAGTACTTC. Its translation: CASSYQGLYEQYF.

The CDR3 region is CASSPRGYEQYF. CDR3 nucleotide sequence: TGTGCCAGCAGCCCTCGGGGGTACGAGCAGTACTTC. The V call is TRBV7-8, the J call TRBJ2-7, with D perhaps matching TRBD2 (6 bases). There are 12 residues in the CDR3. Trimming pared 5 bases from V and 4 bases from J, leaving 9 bases between. Germline lookup yields CDR1 SGHVS and CDR2 FQNEAQ. The variable domain in full, completed from reference TRBV7-8 and TRBJ2-7, reads GAGVSQSPRYKVAKRGQDVALRCDPISGHVSLFWYQQALGQGPEFLTYFQNEAQLDKSGLPSDRFFAERPEGSVSTLKIQRTQQEDSAVYLCASSPRGYEQYFGPGTRLTVT.

V gene TRBV11-2 combines with J gene TRBJ2-7, with 8 bases identical to TRBD2. Per the germline V gene, CDR1 is SGHAT and CDR2 is FQNNGV. This CDR3 is 17 amino acids long. V lost 0 bases, J lost 3 bases, and 10 bases stayed unmatched. The CDR3 nucleotides are TGTGCCAGCAGCTTAGATGGTTTCACTAGCGGTCTCTACGAGCAGTACTTC. It encodes CASSLDGFTSGLYEQYF.

The rearrangement joins TRBV6-1 to TRBJ2-7; 9 bases map to TRBD1. This CDR3 spans 18 amino acids. Unmatched junction bases numbered 13, after V lost 4 bases and J lost 0 bases. Germline V CDR1 and CDR2: MNHNS, SASEGT. The CDR3 sequence: CASSGVPGQGPSSYEQYF. The CDR3 region has the DNA TGTGCCAGCAGTGGAGTCCCGGGACAGGGACCGAGCTCCTACGAGCAGTACTTC.

This clone was recorded only once. The chain links TRBV7-2 to TRBJ2-7, with TRBD2 matching 9 bases. Trimming cost V 0 bases and J 0 bases; bases outside gene matches: 6. This CDR3 has 17 residues. Per germline, CDR1 SGHTA and CDR2 FQGNSA. CDR3 region: CASSLASGRRGSYEQYF. CDR3 nucleotides: TGTGCCAGCAGCTTAGCTAGCGGGAGAAGAGGCTCCTACGAGCAGTACTTC.

This rearrangement joins TRBV28 to TRBJ2-7, with TRBD2 as a possible D gene (6 bases). The length of the CDR3 is 13 residues. Germline V gives CDR1 MDHEN, CDR2 SYDVKM. Trimming stripped 10 bases from V and 4 bases from J, with 17 bases between. The CDR3 region is CATRDSRGYEQYF. As DNA, the CDR3 is TGTGCCACCCGGGACTCCCGTGGATACGAGCAGTACTTC. Looking up the rest from reference TRBV28 and TRBJ2-7 gives the full variable domain: DVKVTQSSRYLVKRTGEKVFLECVQDMDHENMFWYRQDPGLGLRLIYFSYDVKMKEKGDIPEGYSVSREKKERFSLILESASTNQTSMYLCATRDSRGYEQYFGPGTRLTVT.

This chain joins TRBV30 and TRBJ2-7, with 7 bases aligning to TRBD2. V lost 0 bases to trimming and J lost 5 bases; unmatched junction nucleotides: 7. CDR1 and CDR2 (germline): GTSNPN, SVGIG (reference sequence). There are 14 residues in the CDR3. CDR3 region: CAWSVRRTRDEQYF. Here the CDR3 DNA reads TGTGCCTGGAGTGTACGTAGGACTAGAGACGAGCAGTACTTC.

This clone has just one count. The chain uses TRBV28 and TRBJ2-7; D might be TRBD2 (6 bases). Germline CDR1 reads MDHEN; CDR2 reads SYDVKM. V was shortened by 7 bases and J by 3 bases, with 10 bases between the two germline ends. The CDR3 loop spans 12 amino acids. CDR3 coding DNA: TGTGCCAGCAAAGACGGGAGCTACGAGCAGTACTTC. This encodes CASKDGSYEQYF.

The rearrangement uses TRBV13 and TRBJ1-2, with a tentative D call TRBD1 (5 bases). Trimming cost V 0 bases and J 6 bases, with 11 bases left between them. The germline V gene has CDR1 PRHDT and CDR2 FYEKMQ (reference sequence). The CDR3 runs 14 residues. CDR3 region: CASSLGAGLHGYTF. CDR3 DNA: TGTGCCAGCAGCTTAGGTGCAGGGCTGCATGGCTACACCTTC.

This clone has only a few counts. The rearrangement links TRBV19 to TRBJ1-5; 7 positions agree with TRBD1. With V trimmed by 5 bases and J by 9 bases, 7 bases remained unmatched. Germline CDR1 LNHDA, CDR2 SQIVND (reference sequence). This CDR3 contains 13 residues. This CDR3 reads CASSSDRVWPQHF. DNA of the CDR3: TGTGCCAGTAGTTCCGACAGGGTCTGGCCCCAGCATTTT.

CDR3: CASSLFSGTGYGNEQFF. The DNA of the CDR3 is TGTGCCAGCAGTTTATTCTCCGGGACAGGGTATGGCAATGAGCAGTTCTTC. The J gene is TRBJ2-1, the V gene TRBV27; TRBD1 agrees at 9 bases. This CDR3 comprises 17 residues. J was trimmed by 6 bases and V by 1 base; bases with no gene match: 10. In germline, CDR1 is MNHEY, CDR2 SMNVEV (reference sequence).

The rearrangement links TRBV28 to TRBJ2-7; 9 bases map to TRBD2. Losses at the gene ends were 5 bases for V and 0 bases for J; bases not matched to a gene: 14. The CDR3 is made up of 18 amino acids. Germline-derived CDR1 and CDR2 are MDHEN and SYDVKM. This CDR3 is CASSAMWLAGYGSYEQYF. In DNA form, the CDR3 reads TGTGCCAGCAGTGCAATGTGGCTAGCGGGATACGGCTCCTACGAGCAGTACTTC.

The V call is TRBV7-6, the J call TRBJ2-1; 9 nucleotides match TRBD2. Per the germline V gene, CDR1 is SGHVS and CDR2 is FNYEAQ. J was trimmed by 2 bases and V by 6 bases; bases with no gene match: 8. The CDR3 totals 16 residues. DNA of the CDR3: TGTGCCAGCAGTGATAGAGCGGGAGGCCCCTACAATGAGCAGTTCTTC. This encodes CASSDRAGGPYNEQFF.

The chain is built from TRBV11-3 and TRBJ2-1, with 13 bases matching TRBD2. After removal of 5 bases from V and 4 bases from J, the junction contained 5 bases not matched to a gene. Per the germline V gene, CDR1 is SGHNT and CDR2 is YENEEA. There are 16 residues in the CDR3. In nucleotides, the CDR3 is TGTGCCAGCAGCCTCAGGACTAGCGGGAGATACAATGAGCAGTTCTTC. Translation gives CASSLRTSGRYNEQFF.